These 2 T cell receptor beta chains were all obtained from the same sample, sequenced in a study of shared clonotypes between healthy human individuals (dated by TCRdb to 2018 to 2020). The library was made by the immunoSEQ multiplex PCR assay. Imported from immuneACCESS, the table was reduced by TCRdb to in-frame sequences with V and J called. These copies leave out some clones; in studies compared against another copy, an unresolved V gene accounts for under half, and the cause of the remainder is not known. In this sample the table shows nearly 2 million clones, approximately 94% of which occur a single time. Roughly 1.2% of the sample belongs to the ten largest clones. CD8 naive samples were CD45RO-negative cells positively selected for CCR7, giving a CD45RA+CCR7+ population that excluded TemRA cells. The sequenced sample consisted of naive CD8+ T cells sorted from blood. The sample's cell subset or site label is to be understood as: CD45RA+CCR7+. The receptors were sampled from a man between 18 and 29 years old in good health.

This clone was seen more than once but under ten times. V usage is TRBV2 and J usage is TRBJ2-7; maybe TRBD2 (6 bases). The CDR3 totals 13 residues. V dropped 8 bases and J dropped 2 bases, with 13 bases sitting between them. Looked up from germline, CDR1 is SNHLY and CDR2 is FYNNEI. In DNA, the CDR3 is TGTGCCAGCGGCCCTAGCGAGACCTACGAGCAGTACTTC. Protein: CASGPSETYEQYF.

The chain combines TRBV10-1 with TRBJ2-3, with TRBD2 matching over 8 bases. The J segment lost 4 bases and the V segment lost 2 bases, leaving 5 bases of the junction unmatched. Germline-derived CDR1 and CDR2 are WNHNN and SYGVQD (reference sequence). The CDR3 runs to 15 residues. The CDR3 DNA reads as TGCGCCAGCAGTGAGACTCGGGAGGGTCCAGATACGCAGTATTTT. Amino acids: CASSETREGPDTQYF.